Detailed here is one TCR beta chain. One end of the junction fails to match germline, which may point to a read error. The CDR3 sequence is 17 residues long. Node-negative disease was confirmed in all patients by CT and PET/CT, with no prior chemotherapy, radiotherapy or other malignancies. These data come from a study of prognosis after radiotherapy for stage I lung cancer. Two-round multiplex PCR, the amplification method, yielded TCR beta CDR3 from genomic DNA. Each TRBV and TRBJ gene had its own primer in the first PCR round. TCRdb redid the calling of the multiplex PCR reads with MiXCR, one entry per CDR3 protein. This table has some 20,000 distinct CDR3 sequences, roughly 39% appearing once.

This material consisted of PBMCs, taken before or after stereotactic body radiation therapy (not recorded which). The chain recombines TRBV12-3 or TRBV12-4 with TRBJ2-2, with TRBD2 matching 8 bases. The source of this sequence is a donor at least 50 years old with non-small cell lung cancer. CDR3 bases: TGTGCCAGCATCCCGACGTCAGCGGGAGCCGTCACCTGGGAGCTGTTTTTT. This codes for CASIPTSAGAVTWELFF.